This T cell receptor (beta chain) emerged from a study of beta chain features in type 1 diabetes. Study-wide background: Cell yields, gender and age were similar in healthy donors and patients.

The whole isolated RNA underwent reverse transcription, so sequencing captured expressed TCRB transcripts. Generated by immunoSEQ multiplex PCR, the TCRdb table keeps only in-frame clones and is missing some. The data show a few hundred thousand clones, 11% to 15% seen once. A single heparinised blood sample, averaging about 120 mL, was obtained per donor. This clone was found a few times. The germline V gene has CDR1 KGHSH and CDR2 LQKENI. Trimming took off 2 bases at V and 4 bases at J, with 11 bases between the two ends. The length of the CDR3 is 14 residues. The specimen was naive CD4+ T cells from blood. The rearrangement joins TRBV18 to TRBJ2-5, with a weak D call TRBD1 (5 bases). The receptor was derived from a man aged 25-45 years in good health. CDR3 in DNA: TGTGCCAGCTCACCATCAGGGCCGAGAGAGACCCAGTACTTC. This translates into CASSPSGPRETQYF.